The entry below describes one TCR beta chain. Its antigen is not identified. A read error is possible here, since a much larger clone lies one base away. The CDR3 extends over 13 amino acids. V lost 5 bases and J 8 bases, leaving 13 bases between the germline ends. Germline V gene data show CDR1 as SEHNR and CDR2 as FQNEAQ (reference sequence). The entry originates in a study of molecular identifiers for immune sequencing clone quantification. Points from the study as a whole: Spike-in Jurkat TCR RNA from a single cell reportedly registered among about 1 million naive cells.

Using a CD8+CD4-CCR7+CD45RA+ phenotype, naive CD8 T cells were sorted. TCR libraries were built in bulk with a published protocol and specific TCR primers. TCRdb re-derived calls from the PCR reads in MiXCR, one entry per CDR3 protein. In the table there are about 640,000 distinct CDR3 sequences, 15% to 20% of which are singletons. V usage is TRBV7-9 and J usage is TRBJ2-4, with D uncertain. The sequenced sample consisted of naive CD8+ T cells from blood, with Jurkat cell RNA spiked in. Subset indicated: FACS-sorted CD8+CD4-CCR7+CD45RA+ naive T cells. This receptor was obtained from a human donor in good health. Some libraries in this study had Jurkat cell RNA spiked in. CDR3 DNA sequence: TGTGCCAGCAGCCCCGTTTTTATAGACATTCAGTACTTC. This codes for CASSPVFIDIQYF. The complete variable domain, with remaining parts taken from reference TRBV7-9 and TRBJ2-4, reads DTGVSQNPRHKITKRGQNVTFRCDPISEHNRLYWYRQTLGQGPEFLTYFQNEAQLEKSRLLSDRFSAERPKGSFSTLEIQRTEQGDSAMYLCASSPVFIDIQYFGAGTRLSVL.